These 10 T cell receptor beta chains were all obtained from the same sample, sequenced in a study of cytomegalovirus exposure and HLA in healthy donors. Clones were sequenced by immunoSEQ multiplex PCR, and TCRdb holds only the in-frame ones, with some missing. The sample comprises about 140,000 clones, 90% to 95% of which are singletons, and about 0.7% rests with the top ten. Specimen: PBMCs. The receptors originated from a man younger than 35 in good health and CMV-seronegative.

This clone was picked up one time. The rearrangement joins TRBV4-1 to TRBJ1-3, with a weak D call TRBD1 (6 bases). The V end lost 1 base, the J end lost 4 bases, and 11 bases lay between the germline ends. Germline lookup yields CDR1 MGHRA and CDR2 YSYEKL. The CDR3 sequence is 15 residues long. CDR3 sequence reads: CASSQGTGYGNTIYF. The DNA of the CDR3 is TGCGCCAGCAGCCAAGGAACAGGGTACGGAAACACCATATATTTT.

The gene calls are TRBV9 and TRBJ2-3, with D tentatively TRBD2 (6 bases). The CDR3 has 13 residues. V was clipped by 2 bases and J by 4 bases, with 8 bases between them. Germline values: CDR1 SGDLS, CDR2 YYNGEE. The CDR3 reads CASSVGGADTQYF. DNA for the CDR3: TGTGCCAGCAGCGTGGGGGGTGCAGATACGCAGTATTTT.

This clone was found a few times. The chain uses TRBV27 and TRBJ2-7, with 9 bases aligning to TRBD1. The V and J ends lost 6 bases and 3 bases, in that order; junction bases with no gene match: 0. The CDR3 covers 12 residues. Germline CDR1 reads MNHEY; CDR2 reads SMNVEV (reference sequence). In DNA form, the CDR3 reads TGTGCCAGCAGGGGACAGGGCTACGAGCAGTACTTC. Its translation is CASRGQGYEQYF.

This sequence joins TRBV19 and TRBJ1-4; D is unclear. Between the trimmed V and J ends, which lost 3 bases and 8 bases, there was a span of 13 bases. Germline V gene sequence: CDR1 LNHDA, CDR2 SQIVND (reference sequence). The CDR3 is made up of 14 amino acids. As DNA, the CDR3 is TGTGCCAGTAGTATCCAGGTCGGCCAGGAAAAACTGTTTTTT. Its protein product is CASSIQVGQEKLFF.

V and J are TRBV5-1 and TRBJ2-5; a weak D match, TRBD2 (5 bases). Trimming pared 4 bases from V and 2 bases from J, leaving 12 bases between. The germline CDR1 and CDR2 sequences are SGHRS and YFSETQ. The CDR3 covers 14 residues. The CDR3 region is CASSAVPGQETQYF. As DNA, the CDR3 is TGCGCCAGCAGCGCAGTTCCGGGACAAGAGACCCAGTACTTC.

V is TRBV29-1 and J is TRBJ2-1; a weak D match, TRBD2 (5 bases). From germline, CDR1 is SQVTM and CDR2 ANQGSEA. The CDR3 consists of 11 residues. The V end lost 5 bases, the J end lost 11 bases, and 13 bases lay between the germline ends. This CDR3 reads CSVTASGKQFF. The CDR3 nucleotides are TGCAGCGTTACCGCAAGCGGCAAGCAGTTCTTC.

The V and J genes are TRBV19 and TRBJ1-1; 9 nucleotides match TRBD1. The germline CDR1 and CDR2 sequences are LNHDA and SQIVND (reference sequence). J was trimmed by 3 bases and V by 3 bases; bases with no gene match: 5. The CDR3 sequence is 15 residues long. The CDR3: CASSMGTGRDTEAFF. The CDR3 nucleotides are TGTGCCAGTAGTATGGGGACAGGGCGGGACACTGAAGCTTTCTTT.

The gene calls are TRBV23-1 and TRBJ2-7; 8 bases agree with TRBD1. TRBV23-1 is designated an ORF whose function remains uncertain. This CDR3 comprises 14 residues. The V segment lost 4 bases and the J segment 6 bases; nucleotides outside the gene matches: 8. The CDR3 loop is CASSRVRTGLEQYV. Here the CDR3 DNA reads TGCGCCAGCAGTCGAGTCAGGACAGGGCTCGAGCAGTACGTC.

This sequence joins TRBV5-1 and TRBJ2-1, with 7 bases lining up with TRBD2. The germline V gene has CDR1 SGHRS and CDR2 YFSETQ. V gave up 1 base and J gave up 4 bases; unmatched junction bases: 17. The CDR3 length is 19 residues. CDR3 in DNA: TGCGCCAGCAGCTTGATCGCTAGCGGAAGTAACGGGGTTTACAATGAGCAGTTCTTC. Its protein is CASSLIASGSNGVYNEQFF.

In DNA form, the CDR3 reads TGTGCCAGCAGCTTAGATTTGTGGGCCGAGCAGTACGTC. It specifies CASSLDLWAEQYV. The gene calls are TRBV11-3 and TRBJ2-7, with D hard to call. V gave up 0 bases and J gave up 6 bases, with 9 bases separating them. The CDR3 consists of 13 residues. CDR1 is SGHNT and CDR2 is YENEEA in the germline V gene.